What follows are 18 T cell receptor beta chains derived from one specimen sequenced in a study of T cell repertoires in cytomegalovirus infection. From the reads, TCRdb called clonotypes with MiXCR, one entry per CDR3 protein. The sample records some 800,000 distinct CDR3 sequences, about 31% being singletons. Their recognized antigens are unknown. The sample was cultured CD8+ T cells from PBMCs, taken from culture after CMV antigen stimulation. The receptors come from a human donor in good health (CMV status not recorded). Some clones in this sample may be carry-over from other donors' samples.

CDR3 region: CASRTDRGKNTEAFF. As DNA, the CDR3 is TGTGCCAGCAGAACGGACAGGGGCAAGAACACTGAAGCTTTCTTT. The genes are TRBV6-2 or TRBV6-3 and TRBJ1-1, with TRBD1 matching 9 bases. CDR1 MNHEY and CDR2 SVGEGT come from the germline V gene. The ends lost 6 bases at V and 1 base at J; junction bases unmatched: 6. The CDR3 is 15 amino acids.

The V call is TRBV7-2, the J call TRBJ2-1, with 9 nucleotides matching TRBD2. CDR1 is SGHTA and CDR2 is FQGNSA in the germline V gene. After removal of 4 bases from V and 15 bases from J, the junction contained 7 bases not matched to a gene. This CDR3 spans 12 amino acids. CDR3 coding DNA: TGTGCCAGCAGCTCTCCGGGACTAGCAATGTTCTTC. Translated, it gives CASSSPGLAMFF.

The chain employs TRBV20-1 and TRBJ1-2; maybe TRBD1 (5 bases). The CDR3 has 13 residues. Trimming left V 0 bases short and J 6 bases short, with 11 bases between. CDR1 and CDR2 (germline): DFQATT, SNEGSKA (reference sequence). For the CDR3, the DNA is TGCAGTGCTAGAGAGCGAGGGGCGAATGGCTACACCTTC. Its protein product is CSARERGANGYTF.

The chain couples TRBV19 to TRBJ2-2; 11 positions agree with TRBD2. V was pared by 2 bases and J by 0 bases, with 8 bases of the junction left unmatched. CDR1 and CDR2 from the germline V gene are LNHDA and SQIVND (reference sequence). The CDR3 is 19 amino acids. The CDR3 DNA follows: TGTGCCAGTAGTATAACTTCCCTAGCGGGGGGTACGAACACCGGGGAGCTGTTTTTT. Translation gives CASSITSLAGGTNTGELFF.

This clonotype was counted between two and nine times. V gene TRBV19 combines with J gene TRBJ1-2; D possibly corresponds to TRBD1 (5 bases). Trimming pared 3 bases from V and 7 bases from J, leaving 12 bases between. The germline V gene has CDR1 LNHDA and CDR2 SQIVND (reference sequence). This CDR3 is built from 13 residues. The DNA for the CDR3 is TGTGCCAGTAGTATGGGGCCCAGCGGTGGCTACACCTTC. Translated: CASSMGPSGGYTF.

CDR3 residues: CAISAREGYYNEQFF. DNA for the CDR3: TGTGCCATCAGTGCAAGGGAAGGATACTACAATGAGCAGTTCTTC. J is TRBJ2-1 and V is TRBV10-3; D not certain. V shed 4 bases and J shed 3 bases, with 13 bases lying between them. The CDR3 consists of 15 residues. Per germline, CDR1 ENHRY and CDR2 SYGVKD.

This clonotype was recorded a few times. This chain links TRBV20-1 with TRBJ1-2; no firm D call. Trimming cost V 2 bases and J 5 bases, with 12 bases left between them. CDR3 length: 13 amino acids. Germline lookup yields CDR1 DFQATT and CDR2 SNEGSKA (reference sequence). In nucleotides, the CDR3 is TGCAGTGCTAGACCCAATAAGGATTATGGCTACACCTTC. Translating gives CSARPNKDYGYTF.

The chain recombines TRBV15 with TRBJ1-6; 9 bases are shared with TRBD1. Germline V gene lookup returns CDR1 LNHNV and CDR2 YYDKDF (reference sequence). The CDR3 has 14 amino acids. Trimming cost V 5 bases and J 10 bases; bases outside gene matches: 6. CDR3 amino acids: CATSGRTGASPLHF. CDR3 in DNA: TGTGCCACCAGCGGAAGGACAGGGGCGTCACCCCTCCACTTT. Drawing the rest from reference TRBV15 and TRBJ1-6, the complete variable domain is DAMVIQNPRYQVTQFGKPVTLSCSQTLNHNVMYWYQQKSSQAPKLLFHYYDKDFNNEADTPDNFQSRRPNTSFCFLDIRSPGLGDTAMYLCATSGRTGASPLHFGNGTRLTVT.

V usage is TRBV7-9 and J usage is TRBJ1-1; D perhaps matches TRBD1 (5 bases). The CDR3 consists of 11 residues. V lost 5 bases and J 10 bases, leaving 11 bases between the germline ends. The germline gives CDR1 SEHNR, CDR2 FQNEAQ (reference sequence). The CDR3, as DNA: TGTGCCAGCAGCCCTCGGGGCATAGCTTTCTTT. This encodes CASSPRGIAFF.

The chain uses TRBV27 and TRBJ2-7, with 7 bases aligning to TRBD1. The CDR3 consists of 19 residues. V trimming: 4 bases; J trimming: 2 bases; junction bases outside the gene matches: 20. CDR1 MNHEY and CDR2 SMNVEV come from the germline V gene (reference sequence). The DNA of the CDR3 is TGTGCCAGCAGTTCCCGGAACACCCATTCGACAGGGAGCGCCTACGAGCAGTACTTC. Encoded protein: CASSSRNTHSTGSAYEQYF.

The V gene is TRBV20-1, the J gene TRBJ1-2, with 8 bases matching TRBD1. The V gene end was trimmed by 2 bases and the J gene end by 5 bases; junction bases not matched to a gene: 10. There are 15 residues in the CDR3. CDR1 is DFQATT, CDR2 SNEGSKA, per germline (reference sequence). Written as DNA, the CDR3 is TGCAGTGCTAGACACAAGGGGACAGGCTATTATGGCTACACCTTC. It is translated as CSARHKGTGYYGYTF.

This chain connects TRBV7-4 to TRBJ2-1; perhaps TRBD2 as D (5 bases). Trimming shortened V by 5 bases and J by 14 bases, and 16 bases separated the two germline ends. CDR3 length: 12 amino acids. The germline V gene encodes CDR1 SGHVT and CDR2 SQSDAQ. Here the CDR3 DNA reads TGTGCCAGCAGCCCTAGAGTCGGGGAAAAGTTCTTC. Protein: CASSPRVGEKFF. Together with reference TRBV7-4 and TRBJ2-1, the CDR3 gives the full variable domain: GAGVSQSPRYKVAKRGRDVALRCDSISGHVTLYWYRQTLGQGSEVLTYSQSDAQRDKSGRPSGRFSAERPERSVSTLKIQRTEQGDSAVYLCASSPRVGEKFFGPGTRLTVL.

The table lists this clonotype with many counts. The gene calls are TRBV7-2 and TRBJ1-4, with D possibly matching TRBD1 (6 bases). Germline lookup yields CDR1 SGHTA and CDR2 FQGNSA. Trimming took 4 bases from V and 4 from J, leaving 10 bases between them. The CDR3 totals 14 residues. The CDR3 here is CASSWTAFNEKLFF. CDR3 nucleotides: TGTGCCAGCAGCTGGACAGCGTTTAATGAAAAACTGTTTTTT. Filled out from reference TRBV7-2 and TRBJ1-4, the complete variable domain reads GAGVSQSPSNKVTEKGKDVELRCDPISGHTALYWYRQSLGQGLEFLIYFQGNSAPDKSGLPSDRFSAERTGGSVSTLTIQRTQQEDSAVYLCASSWTAFNEKLFFGSGTQLSVL.

Ten or more counts support this clonotype. CDR3 region: CASSLEAAYEQYF. CDR3 in DNA: TGTGCCAGCAGCTTAGAGGCAGCTTACGAGCAGTACTTC. This sequence joins TRBV7-6 and TRBJ2-7; D unclear. Germline assignment: CDR1 SGHVS and CDR2 FNYEAQ. The CDR3 runs to 13 residues. Trimming took 1 base from V and 4 from J, leaving 8 bases between them.

The chain recombines TRBV6-6 with TRBJ1-1, with 9 bases fitting TRBD1. The V and J ends lost 0 bases and 6 bases, in that order; junction bases with no gene match: 5. Per the germline V gene, CDR1 is MNHNY and CDR2 is SVGAGI (reference sequence). This CDR3 has 15 amino acids. CDR3 sequence (DNA): TGTGCCAGCAGTTACTCTGACAGGGGGATGCCTGAAGCTTTCTTT. It specifies CASSYSDRGMPEAFF.

This clonotype was counted ten times or more. The CDR3 loop reads CASSTTAGLAGWQETQYF. Here the CDR3 DNA reads TGTGCCAGCAGCACCACCGCGGGACTAGCGGGGTGGCAAGAGACCCAGTACTTC. This chain joins TRBV7-2 and TRBJ2-5, with 13 bases aligning to TRBD2. The CDR3 consists of 18 residues. The junction had 11 bases not matched to a gene; V was cut back by 5 bases and J by 2 bases. Germline-derived CDR1 and CDR2 are SGHTA and FQGNSA.

A note on this clonotype: Possible read error: a much larger clone is one base away. This chain joins TRBV6-5 and TRBJ1-2, with 7 bases fitting TRBD1. Germline CDR1 and CDR2: MNHEY and SVGAGI. V dropped 4 bases and J dropped 4; count of bases not matched to a gene: 6. This CDR3 has 14 residues. The CDR3 bases are TGTGCCAGCAGTTTCGGGACAGCTATCTATGGCTACACCTTC. This translates into CASSFGTAIYGYTF.

This chain links TRBV2 with TRBJ2-7, with D perhaps TRBD2 (6 bases). Germline loops: CDR1 SNHLY, CDR2 FYNNEI. The CDR3 loop spans 12 amino acids. Trimming shortened V by 6 bases and J by 4 bases, and 10 bases separated the two germline ends. The CDR3 region has the DNA TGTGCCAGCAGCGGGACTTATTACGAGCAGTACTTC. It codes for CASSGTYYEQYF.